These 17 T cell receptor beta chains share one sample of origin, sequenced in a study of blood T cell repertoires in COVID-19. This table comes from immunoSEQ multiplex PCR, and its TCRdb copy is limited to in-frame clones, with some not included. The sample includes roughly 500,000 clones, 70% to 90% of them seen just once. The sample comprised peripheral blood. The receptors here all came from a human donor in a cohort sampled during active COVID-19.

The V gene is TRBV28, the J gene TRBJ1-5; no definite D call. The CDR3 is 14 residues long. V lost 3 bases and J 6 bases, leaving 12 bases between the germline ends. CDR1 MDHEN and CDR2 SYDVKM come from the germline V gene. CDR3 nucleotide sequence: TGTGCCAGCAGTTTTGTACAAGAGGGTCAGCCCCAGCATTTT. Protein sequence: CASSFVQEGQPQHF.

The chain is built from TRBV21-1 and TRBJ1-2; TRBD1, the D gene given by the table, was not confirmed from the DNA. TRBV21-1 is a pseudogene. The CDR3 extends over 18 amino acids. The CDR3 DNA follows: TGTGCCAGCAGCTCCCCCCGGGACAGGGACGAGGCTAACTATGGCTACACCTTC. It translates to CASSSPRDRDEANYGYTF.

This clone came up a few times. This chain links TRBV7-2 with TRBJ2-7; D may be TRBD1 (6 bases). The CDR3 sequence is 15 residues long. V lost 3 bases, J lost 0 bases, and 12 bases lay in between. The germline V gene encodes CDR1 SGHTA and CDR2 FQGNSA. CDR3 region: CASSFWGQSSYEQYF. The CDR3 coding sequence is TGTGCCAGCAGCTTTTGGGGGCAGAGCTCCTACGAGCAGTACTTC.

With respect to this clone: The junction shows a germline mismatch at one end, possibly a read error. The chain has TRBV7-7 and TRBJ2-5, with 7 nucleotides matching TRBD1. The CDR3 sequence is 13 residues long. Germline V lookup: CDR1 SSHAT, CDR2 FNYEAQ (reference sequence). In DNA, the CDR3 is TGTGCTAGCAGCTCCGACAGGGATGGATCCCAGTACTTC. Residues: CASSSDRDGSQYF.

The genes are TRBV27 and TRBJ2-1; the D gene is possibly TRBD1 (5 bases). Per the germline V gene, CDR1 is MNHEY and CDR2 is SMNVEV (reference sequence). Deletions cut 2 bases from V and 5 bases from J, with 13 bases between. The CDR3 totals 15 residues. CDR3 nucleotides: TGTGCCAGCAGTTTAGGGGTAGCAGGGAACAATGAGCAGTTCTTC. This sequence encodes CASSLGVAGNNEQFF.

This clone came up a few times. V is TRBV7-3 and J is TRBJ2-1; 10 bases line up with TRBD2. The junction had 6 bases not matched to a gene; V was cut back by 5 bases and J by 2 bases. The CDR3 loop spans 16 amino acids. Per germline, CDR1 SGHTA and CDR2 FQGTGA. The CDR3 sequence: CASSTIAGGAYNEQFF. CDR3 bases: TGTGCCAGCAGCACCATAGCGGGAGGAGCCTACAATGAGCAGTTCTTC. The variable domain in full, with the rest retrieved from reference TRBV7-3 and TRBJ2-1, is GAGVSQTPSNKVTEKGKYVELRCDPISGHTALYWYRQSLGQGPEFLIYFQGTGAADDSGLPNDRFFAVRPEGSVSTLKIQRTERGDSAVYLCASSTIAGGAYNEQFFGPGTRLTVL.

The CDR3 bases are TGTGCCAGCAGCCCCACCGGCGGGCCTAATGAAAAACTGTTTTTT. It yields the protein CASSPTGGPNEKLFF. V usage is TRBV7-2 and J usage is TRBJ1-4, with D hard to call. V was shortened by 5 bases and J by 3 bases, with 13 bases between the two germline ends. This CDR3 contains 15 residues. Germline V gene lookup returns CDR1 SGHTA and CDR2 FQGNSA.

Comment on this clone: Other DNA sequences in the same sample also yield this CDR3. The gene calls are TRBV5-1 and TRBJ1-4; no reliable D call. CDR3 length: 15 residues. Germline V gene sequence: CDR1 SGHRS, CDR2 YFSETQ. Trimming left V 0 bases short and J 0 bases short, with 6 bases between. The CDR3 DNA follows: TGCGCCAGCAGCTTGGAGGGAGCAACTAATGAAAAACTGTTTTTT. Protein sequence: CASSLEGATNEKLFF.

This chain connects TRBV7-8 to TRBJ1-5, with D tentatively TRBD1 (5 bases). There are 16 residues in the CDR3. Germline CDR1 reads SGHVS; CDR2 reads FQNEAQ. V was cut by 4 bases and J by 0 bases, with 13 bases left in between. In DNA form, the CDR3 reads TGTGCCAGCAGCTCGTACCTAGACAGTAGCAATCAGCCCCAGCATTTT. Translated, it gives CASSSYLDSSNQPQHF. Variable domain in full (rest from reference TRBV7-8 and TRBJ1-5): GAGVSQSPRYKVAKRGQDVALRCDPISGHVSLFWYQQALGQGPEFLTYFQNEAQLDKSGLPSDRFFAERPEGSVSTLKIQRTQQEDSAVYLCASSSYLDSSNQPQHFGDGTRLSIL.

The chain carries TRBV5-1 and TRBJ2-6; 8 bases line up with TRBD1. Germline-derived CDR1 and CDR2 are SGHRS and YFSETQ. This CDR3 is built from 15 residues. The ends lost 4 bases at V and 5 bases at J; junction bases unmatched: 5. CDR3 amino acids: CASSQGAGRANVLTF. CDR3 nucleotides: TGCGCCAGCAGCCAGGGGGCGGGTCGGGCCAACGTCCTGACTTTC.

This sequence joins TRBV10-3 and TRBJ1-1; TRBD1 is a possible D gene (5 bases). CDR1 ENHRY and CDR2 SYGVKD come from the germline V gene. The CDR3 spans 15 residues. V lost 2 bases to trimming and J lost 2 bases, with 12 bases between them. CDR3 protein: CAISEVAGHNTEAFF. CDR3 coding DNA: TGTGCCATCAGTGAGGTGGCAGGGCATAACACTGAAGCTTTCTTT.

The V gene is TRBV29-1, the J gene TRBJ2-7; 7 bases are shared with TRBD2. There are 14 residues in the CDR3. Germline V lookup: CDR1 SQVTM, CDR2 ANQGSEA. V lost 3 bases and J lost 3; bases outside the gene matches: 8. DNA for the CDR3: TGCAGCGTTGAGGGAGGGAGTACCGGCTACGAGCAGTACTTC. It translates to CSVEGGSTGYEQYF.

J is TRBJ2-1 and V is TRBV9; 9 nucleotides match TRBD2. Germline V gene sequence: CDR1 SGDLS, CDR2 YYNGEE. The CDR3 is 15 residues long. The V and J ends lost 4 bases and 5 bases, in that order; junction bases with no gene match: 7. In DNA form, the CDR3 reads TGTGCCAGCAGCCCTAGCGGGATTTATAACAATGAGCAGTTCTTC. Its translation: CASSPSGIYNNEQFF.

This clone was detected once. In DNA form, the CDR3 reads TGTGCCAGCAGCCCCCAAGGAGTCCGCCGGGGAAACACCATATATTTT. This codes for CASSPQGVRRGNTIYF. J is TRBJ1-3 and V is TRBV5-6; D remains unclear. CDR1 and CDR2 (germline): SGHDT, YYEEEE. This CDR3 has 16 residues. V lost 4 bases to trimming and J lost 4 bases, with 18 bases between them. The variable domain in full, with the rest retrieved from reference TRBV5-6 and TRBJ1-3, is DAGVTQSPTHLIKTRGQQVTLRCSPKSGHDTVSWYQQALGQGPQFIFQYYEEEERQRGNFPDRFSGHQFPNYSSELNVNALLLGDSALYLCASSPQGVRRGNTIYFGEGSWLTVV.

The V call is TRBV4-2, the J call TRBJ2-1; D might be TRBD1 (6 bases). Trimming shortened V by 10 bases and J by 0 bases, and 13 bases separated the two germline ends. The CDR3 has 14 residues. From germline, CDR1 is LGHNA and CDR2 YNFKEQ. The CDR3: CATNTGSSYNEQFF. CDR3 coding DNA: TGTGCCACCAACACAGGGAGCTCCTACAATGAGCAGTTCTTC.

This clone was recorded once. V usage is TRBV28 and J usage is TRBJ2-3, with D maybe TRBD1 (6 bases). Trimming took off 7 bases at V and 0 bases at J, with 11 bases between the two ends. There are 14 residues in the CDR3. Germline CDR1 and CDR2: MDHEN and SYDVKM. The CDR3 DNA reads TGTGCCAGCACCTTACAGGGTAGCACAGATACGCAGTATTTT. As protein: CASTLQGSTDTQYF. Complete variable domain (other parts from reference TRBV28 and TRBJ2-3): DVKVTQSSRYLVKRTGEKVFLECVQDMDHENMFWYRQDPGLGLRLIYFSYDVKMKEKGDIPEGYSVSREKKERFSLILESASTNQTSMYLCASTLQGSTDTQYFGPGTRLTVL.

This chain connects TRBV29-1 to TRBJ1-2, with 7 positions matching TRBD1. The CDR3 extends over 14 amino acids. Germline loops: CDR1 SQVTM, CDR2 ANQGSEA. The ends lost 0 bases at V and 8 bases at J; junction bases unmatched: 9. CDR3 bases: TGCAGCGTTGAAGATCGGTTGGCAGGGGGAGGCTACACCTTC. Encoded protein: CSVEDRLAGGGYTF.